Below, 25 T cell receptor beta chains from the same sample are listed, as sequenced in a study of control samples from healthy donors and cancer patients. Data came from immunoSEQ multiplex PCR; TCRdb stores just in-frame clones and leaves some out. The sample includes 100,000 to 150,000 clones, approximately 87% of them seen just once. Sequencing was carried out using blood. These receptors originate from a man aged 25-40 years in good health.

The rearrangement uses TRBV21-1 and TRBJ2-7; no DNA check was done on the table's D call, TRBD1. TRBV21-1 is given as a pseudogene. This CDR3 has 14 amino acids. CDR3 region: CASTTGGPLNEQYF. For the CDR3, the DNA is TGTGCCAGCACCACAGGTGGCCCTCTAAACGAGCAGTACTTC.

This clone was observed a handful of times. The chain is built from TRBV7-2 and TRBJ2-3; TRBD2 might be the D (7 bases). This CDR3 is built from 16 residues. Germline V gene data show CDR1 as SGHTA and CDR2 as FQGNSA. V lost 6 bases and J 0 bases, leaving 16 bases between the germline ends. This chain's CDR3 is CASSRWGGRSTDTQYF. The CDR3 DNA reads TGTGCCAGCAGTCGTTGGGGGGGCAGGAGCACAGATACGCAGTATTTT.

V and J are TRBV9 and TRBJ2-3, with a possible D match to TRBD1 (6 bases). Germline V gene sequence: CDR1 SGDLS, CDR2 YYNGEE. The CDR3 totals 14 residues. V lost 3 bases to trimming and J lost 0 bases, with 8 bases between them. The CDR3 loop reads CASSEDSSTDTQYF. In DNA, the CDR3 is TGTGCCAGCAGCGAGGACAGTAGCACAGATACGCAGTATTTT.

The V gene is TRBV5-8, the J gene TRBJ1-4, with D perhaps matching TRBD1 (6 bases). Trimming cost V 4 bases and J 6 bases, with 16 bases left between them. This CDR3 comprises 15 residues. The germline CDR1 and CDR2 sequences are SGHTS and YDEGEE. The CDR3 reads CASSREQGRDEKLFF. DNA of the CDR3: TGTGCCAGCAGCCGGGAACAGGGTAGAGATGAAAAACTGTTTTTT.

The chain uses TRBV6-5 and TRBJ1-1; no definite D call. The V end lost 7 bases, the J end lost 0 bases, and 12 bases lay between the germline ends. Germline V CDR1 and CDR2: MNHEY, SVGAGI. The CDR3 runs to 14 residues. CDR3 sequence: CASMWLGMNTEAFF. DNA for the CDR3: TGTGCCAGCATGTGGTTGGGGATGAACACTGAAGCTTTCTTT.

This clone was observed a few times. The rearrangement uses TRBV3-1 (or the pseudogene TRBV3-2) and TRBJ2-2; possibly TRBD2 for D (6 bases). Germline CDR1 and CDR2: LGHDT and YNNKEL (reference sequence). Trimming removed 1 base at V and 4 bases at J, with 16 bases between. There are 17 residues in the CDR3. The CDR3 sequence: CASSQGGAGPFTGELFF. The CDR3 region has the DNA TGTGCCAGCAGCCAAGGAGGGGCGGGGCCTTTCACCGGGGAGCTGTTTTTT.

The CDR3: CASSGGLFGNQPQHF. CDR3 nucleotides: TGTGCCAGCAGTGGGGGACTATTTGGCAATCAGCCCCAGCATTTT. The rearrangement uses TRBV6-2 or TRBV6-3 and TRBJ1-5; the D gene is possibly TRBD1 (5 bases). The CDR3 sequence is 15 residues long. Germline V gene lookup returns CDR1 MNHEY and CDR2 SVGEGT. Deletions cut 5 bases from V and 2 bases from J, with 13 bases between.

This clone was seen only a few times. The chain joins TRBV2 to TRBJ2-7; no definite D call. This CDR3 spans 13 amino acids. Trimming pared 5 bases from V and 3 bases from J, leaving 11 bases between. Germline CDR1 SNHLY, CDR2 FYNNEI. The CDR3 sequence: CASSPTSNYEQYF. The CDR3 nucleotides read TGTGCCAGCAGTCCGACTTCTAACTACGAGCAGTACTTC.

The V and J genes are TRBV25-1 and TRBJ2-7, with a weak D call TRBD2 (6 bases). Germline V gives CDR1 MGHDK, CDR2 SYGVNS. The V and J ends lost 8 bases and 3 bases respectively, with 8 bases between them. This CDR3 contains 11 residues. The CDR3, as DNA: TGTGCCAGCGCGGAGGGCTACGAGCAGTACTTC. It encodes CASAEGYEQYF.

This clone was seen only a few times. The CDR3 coding sequence is TGTGCCAGCAGCAAAGCGCTTAGGGACAGGGGGCTCAACGAGCAGTACTTC. Translated: CASSKALRDRGLNEQYF. This rearrangement joins TRBV21-1 to TRBJ2-7; the table's TRBD1 call for D was not verified on the DNA. TRBV21-1 is a documented pseudogene. This CDR3 contains 17 residues.

The chain combines TRBV5-6 with TRBJ2-2; D remains unclear. Germline-derived CDR1 and CDR2 are SGHDT and YYEEEE. The CDR3 sequence is 13 residues long. Deletions cut 1 base from V and 5 bases from J, with 6 bases between. CDR3 sequence: CASSLSRTGELFF. CDR3 nucleotide sequence: TGTGCCAGCAGCTTGAGTCGAACCGGGGAGCTGTTTTTT.

This clone was seen only once. This chain connects TRBV5-1 to TRBJ1-2; 7 bases are shared with TRBD1. The V segment lost 4 bases and the J segment 0 bases; nucleotides outside the gene matches: 3. This CDR3 is built from 14 residues. Looked up from germline, CDR1 is SGHRS and CDR2 is YFSETQ. The CDR3 loop is CASSPGQANYGYTF. DNA for the CDR3: TGCGCCAGCAGCCCCGGACAGGCTAACTATGGCTACACCTTC. Based on the CDR3 plus reference TRBV5-1 and TRBJ1-2, the full variable domain is KAGVTQTPRYLIKTRGQQVTLSCSPISGHRSVSWYQQTPGQGLQFLFEYFSETQRNKGNFPGRFSGRQFSNSRSEMNVSTLELGDSALYLCASSPGQANYGYTFGSGTRLTVV.

The CDR3 protein is CATSDLLGQGEFF. For the CDR3, the DNA is TGTGCCACCAGTGATTTGCTAGGACAGGGGGAGTTCTTC. This chain joins TRBV24-1 and TRBJ2-1; 10 nucleotides line up with TRBD1. Losses at the gene ends were 0 bases for V and 14 bases for J; bases not matched to a gene: 3. The CDR3 consists of 13 residues. Per germline, CDR1 KGHDR and CDR2 SFDVKD.

This sequence joins TRBV11-3 and TRBJ1-1; D not resolved. The germline V and J ends were trimmed by 0 bases and 0 bases, with 14 bases remaining between them. Germline V gene sequence: CDR1 SGHNT, CDR2 YENEEA. CDR3 size: 17 residues. In DNA form, the CDR3 reads TGTGCCAGCAGCTTAGAAGGTGTTCGGGCTATGAACACTGAAGCTTTCTTT. This gives the protein CASSLEGVRAMNTEAFF.

The chain is built from TRBV5-4 and TRBJ1-1; D remains unclear. CDR1 is SGHNT and CDR2 is YYREEE in the germline V gene (reference sequence). Trimming left V 0 bases short and J 5 bases short, with 8 bases between. The CDR3 runs to 13 residues. The CDR3: CASSLDLGTEAFF. The CDR3, as DNA: TGTGCCAGCAGCTTGGACTTGGGGACTGAAGCTTTCTTT.

This chain joins TRBV30 and TRBJ2-2; tentatively, D is TRBD1 (6 bases). The CDR3 runs 15 residues. V was clipped by 3 bases and J by 2 bases, with 13 bases between them. Per germline, CDR1 GTSNPN and CDR2 SVGIG (reference sequence). The CDR3 sequence is CAWRDVQGNTGELFF. In nucleotides, the CDR3 is TGTGCCTGGAGAGACGTACAGGGAAACACCGGGGAGCTGTTTTTT.

The V call is TRBV7-8, the J call TRBJ2-4; either TRBD1 or TRBD2 may fit D (5 bases each). The V gene's germline CDR1 is SGHVS and CDR2 FQNEAQ. V was pared by 2 bases and J by 0 bases, with 17 bases between. The CDR3 runs to 18 residues. The CDR3: CASSLFFRGALAKNIQYF. CDR3 in DNA: TGTGCCAGCAGCTTATTCTTTAGAGGGGCCCTAGCCAAAAACATTCAGTACTTC.

The chain combines TRBV7-9 with TRBJ1-2; tentative D call: TRBD1 (6 bases). V gave up 6 bases and J gave up 6 bases, with 20 bases separating them. Per germline, CDR1 SEHNR and CDR2 FQNEAQ (reference sequence). The CDR3 sequence is 15 residues long. In DNA, the CDR3 is TGTGCCAGCAGTCCTACAGGGAGGGACGCAAATGGCTACACCTTC. This translates into CASSPTGRDANGYTF.

The chain links TRBV7-3 to TRBJ1-2; the D gene is possibly TRBD1 (5 bases). From germline, CDR1 is SGHTA and CDR2 FQGTGA. CDR3 length equals 17 residues. V was shortened by 3 bases and J by 0 bases, with 17 bases between the two germline ends. The CDR3 protein is CASSLGPATLANYGYTF. The CDR3 DNA follows: TGTGCCAGCAGCTTGGGACCCGCCACGCTTGCTAACTATGGCTACACCTTC. The full variable domain, in which reference TRBV7-3 and TRBJ1-2 provide the parts outside the CDR3, is GAGVSQTPSNKVTEKGKYVELRCDPISGHTALYWYRQSLGQGPEFLIYFQGTGAADDSGLPNDRFFAVRPEGSVSTLKIQRTERGDSAVYLCASSLGPATLANYGYTFGSGTRLTVV.

V is TRBV6-4 and J is TRBJ1-2, with no clear D. The V end was cut by 3 bases, the J end by 8 bases, with 19 bases between. The CDR3 has 15 residues. Germline values: CDR1 MRHNA, CDR2 SNTAGT. This CDR3 reads CASSEFTGLSGGYTF. CDR3 DNA sequence: TGTGCCAGCAGTGAATTCACGGGTCTTTCAGGAGGCTACACCTTC.

V and J are TRBV5-6 and TRBJ1-2, with D hard to call. This CDR3 region has 14 residues. Trimming took 2 bases from V and 3 from J, leaving 11 bases between them. Germline values: CDR1 SGHDT, CDR2 YYEEEE. CDR3 residues: CASSFVGSYYGYTF. CDR3 coding DNA: TGTGCCAGCAGCTTCGTTGGCAGCTACTATGGCTACACCTTC.

J is TRBJ2-5 and V is TRBV6-2 or TRBV6-3, with D unresolved. V was pared by 0 bases and J by 1 base, with 6 bases between. This CDR3 has 14 amino acids. Germline loops: CDR1 MNHEY, CDR2 SVGEGT. The CDR3 coding sequence is TGTGCCAGCAGTTACTCGGCAGTCCAAGAGACCCAGTACTTC. Amino acids: CASSYSAVQETQYF.

The chain recombines TRBV13 with TRBJ1-3; 9 nucleotides agree with TRBD1. In germline, CDR1 is PRHDT, CDR2 FYEKMQ (reference sequence). CDR3 length equals 14 residues. V lost 8 bases to trimming and J lost 7 bases; unmatched junction nucleotides: 9. Written as DNA, the CDR3 is TGTGCCAGCTCAGAGGGACAGGGAGGGAACACCATATATTTT. Protein product: CASSEGQGGNTIYF.

This chain links TRBV7-5 with TRBJ1-3; TRBD1, the D gene given by the table, was not confirmed from the DNA. TRBV7-5 is deemed a pseudogene. The CDR3 length is 16 residues. Written as DNA, the CDR3 is TGTGCCAGAAGCTTCACAGGGGAATCCTCTGGAAACACCATATATTTT. Amino acid sequence: CARSFTGESSGNTIYF.

This chain joins TRBV18 and TRBJ1-6; D is uncertain. The germline V and J ends were trimmed by 2 bases and 8 bases, with 4 bases remaining between them. Per germline, CDR1 KGHSH and CDR2 LQKENI. The CDR3 loop spans 12 amino acids. CDR3 DNA: TGTGCCAGCTCACCAAGGGATTCACCCCTCCACTTT. Protein: CASSPRDSPLHF.